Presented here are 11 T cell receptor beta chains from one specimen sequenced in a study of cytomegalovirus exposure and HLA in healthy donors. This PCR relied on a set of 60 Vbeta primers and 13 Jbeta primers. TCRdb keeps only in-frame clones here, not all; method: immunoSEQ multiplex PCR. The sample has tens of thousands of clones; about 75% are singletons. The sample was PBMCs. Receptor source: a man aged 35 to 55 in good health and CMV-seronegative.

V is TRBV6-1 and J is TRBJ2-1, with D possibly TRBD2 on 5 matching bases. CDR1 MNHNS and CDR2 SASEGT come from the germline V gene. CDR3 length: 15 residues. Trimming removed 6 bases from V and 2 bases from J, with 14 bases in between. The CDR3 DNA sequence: TGTGCCAGCAGCCTTCTAGCTGATCCCTACAATGAGCAGTTCTTC. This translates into CASSLLADPYNEQFF.

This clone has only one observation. This chain's CDR3 is CASSLGDSPEAFF. The CDR3 DNA follows: TGTGCCAGCAGCTTGGGGGACAGCCCTGAAGCTTTCTTT. The J gene is TRBJ1-1, the V gene TRBV5-6; 7 positions agree with TRBD1. V shed 0 bases, J shed 6 bases, and the junction held 2 bases outside the gene matches. This CDR3 has 13 amino acids. Germline CDR1 and CDR2: SGHDT and YYEEEE.

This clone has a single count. The DNA for the CDR3 is TGTGCCAGCAGCGTCCGACAGGGAACAGATACGCAGTATTTT. As protein: CASSVRQGTDTQYF. This rearrangement joins TRBV9 to TRBJ2-3, with 7 nucleotides matching TRBD1. Germline trimming cut 2 bases from V and 3 bases from J; bases unmatched to any gene: 3. The CDR3 is made up of 14 amino acids. CDR1 SGDLS and CDR2 YYNGEE come from the germline V gene.

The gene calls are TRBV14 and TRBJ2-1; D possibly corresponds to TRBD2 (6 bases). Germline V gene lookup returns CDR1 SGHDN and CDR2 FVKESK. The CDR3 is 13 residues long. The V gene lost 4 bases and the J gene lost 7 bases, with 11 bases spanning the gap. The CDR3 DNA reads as TGTGCCAGCAGCCCTACGGGGGTGAATGAGCAGTTCTTC. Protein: CASSPTGVNEQFF. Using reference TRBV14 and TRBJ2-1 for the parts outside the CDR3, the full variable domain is EAGVTQFPSHSVIEKGQTVTLRCDPISGHDNLYWYRRVMGKEIKFLLHFVKESKQDESGMPNNRFLAERTGGTYSTLKVQPAELEDSGVYFCASSPTGVNEQFFGPGTRLTVL.

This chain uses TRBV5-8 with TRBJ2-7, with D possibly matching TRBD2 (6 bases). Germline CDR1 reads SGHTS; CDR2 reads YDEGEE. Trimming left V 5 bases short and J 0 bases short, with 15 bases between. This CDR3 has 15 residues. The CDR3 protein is CASRSGTLASYEQYF. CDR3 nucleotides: TGTGCCAGCAGGTCCGGGACTTTGGCCTCCTACGAGCAGTACTTC.

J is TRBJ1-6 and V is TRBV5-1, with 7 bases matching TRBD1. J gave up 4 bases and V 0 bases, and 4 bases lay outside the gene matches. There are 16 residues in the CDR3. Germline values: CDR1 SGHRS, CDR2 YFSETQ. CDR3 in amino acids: CASSLAGQRYNSPLHF. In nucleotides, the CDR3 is TGCGCCAGCAGCTTGGCGGGACAGCGTTATAATTCACCCCTCCACTTT. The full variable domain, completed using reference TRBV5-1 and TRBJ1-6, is KAGVTQTPRYLIKTRGQQVTLSCSPISGHRSVSWYQQTPGQGLQFLFEYFSETQRNKGNFPGRFSGRQFSNSRSEMNVSTLELGDSALYLCASSLAGQRYNSPLHFGNGTRLTVT.

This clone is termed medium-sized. CDR3: CASTGVGMGTQYF. CDR3 in DNA: TGTGCCAGCACGGGGGTCGGGATGGGGACCCAGTACTTC. V usage is TRBV6-6 and J usage is TRBJ2-5; D possibly corresponds to TRBD2 (6 bases). The CDR3 spans 13 residues. Between the trimmed V and J ends, which lost 7 bases and 7 bases, there was a span of 16 bases. Germline V CDR1 and CDR2: MNHNY, SVGAGI (reference sequence).

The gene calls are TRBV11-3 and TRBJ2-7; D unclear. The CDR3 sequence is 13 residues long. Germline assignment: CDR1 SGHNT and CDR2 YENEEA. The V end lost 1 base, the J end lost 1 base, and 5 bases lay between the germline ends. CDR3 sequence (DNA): TGTGCCAGCAGCTTAGGCGGTTCCTACGAGCAGTACTTC. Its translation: CASSLGGSYEQYF.

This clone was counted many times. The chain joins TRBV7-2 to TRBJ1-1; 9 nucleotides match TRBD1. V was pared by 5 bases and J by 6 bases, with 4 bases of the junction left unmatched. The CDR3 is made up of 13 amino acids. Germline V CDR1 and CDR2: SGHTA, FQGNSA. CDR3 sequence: CASSLRQGAEAFF. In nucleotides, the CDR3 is TGTGCCAGCAGCCTACGACAGGGGGCTGAAGCTTTCTTT.

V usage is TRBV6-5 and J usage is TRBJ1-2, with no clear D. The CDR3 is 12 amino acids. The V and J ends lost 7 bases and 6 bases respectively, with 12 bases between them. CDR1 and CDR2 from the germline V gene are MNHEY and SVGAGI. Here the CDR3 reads CASTLRGNGYTF. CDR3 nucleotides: TGTGCCAGCACTCTACGAGGGAATGGCTACACCTTC.

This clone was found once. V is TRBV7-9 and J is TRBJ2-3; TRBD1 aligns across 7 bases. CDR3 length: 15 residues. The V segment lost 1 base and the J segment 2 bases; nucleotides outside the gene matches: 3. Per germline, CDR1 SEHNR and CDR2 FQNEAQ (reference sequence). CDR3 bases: TGTGCCAGCAGCTTAGGGACAGGCACCACAGATACGCAGTATTTT. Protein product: CASSLGTGTTDTQYF.